A selection of T cell receptor beta chains follows, all from one sample in a study of beta chain features in type 1 diabetes. Sequencing was performed with immunoSEQ multiplex PCR; in TCRdb, only in-frame clones are kept and a portion is missing. The sample contains 120,000 to 150,000 clones, 40% to 60% of which appear only once. The sequenced sample was Tregs from blood. These TCRs come from a young man in good health. Both conserved end residues are part of each CDR3. The D gene is left open where the match is weak. Clone size appears in some rows only: once, few, many, or a class for an expanded clone.

v_call,clone_size,d_call,j_call,cdr3_aa,cdr3_nt
TRBV5-1,once,NA,TRBJ2-6,CASRRRGPGANVLTF,TGCGCCAGCAGAAGGAGGGGGCCTGGGGCCAACGTCCTGACTTTC
TRBV28,NA,TRBD1,TRBJ2-6,CASKPGQGAFGANVLTF,TGTGCCAGTAAGCCGGGACAGGGGGCATTTGGGGCCAACGTCCTGACTTTC
TRBV7-2,NA,TRBD1,TRBJ2-3,CASSLGGRGQTDTQYF,TGTGCCAGCAGCTTGGGTGGCAGGGGGCAAACAGATACGCAGTATTTT
TRBV7-6,NA,NA,TRBJ2-5,CASSLARDWGQETQYF,TGTGCCAGCAGCTTAGCCCGGGATTGGGGCCAAGAGACCCAGTACTTC
TRBV10-3,few,NA,TRBJ2-7,CAITPSGGKGSYEQYF,TGTGCCATCACCCCTTCCGGCGGGAAGGGGTCCTACGAGCAGTACTTC
TRBV21-1,NA,NA,TRBJ2-7,CASSAQTEREQYF,TGTGCCAGCAGCGCCCAGACAGAAAGGGAGCAGTACTTC
TRBV6-4,NA,TRBD1,TRBJ2-1,CASSVFGTGGYNEQFF,TGTGCCAGCAGTGTATTTGGGACAGGGGGCTACAATGAGCAGTTCTTC
TRBV19,NA,NA,TRBJ2-7,CASSRSGLTTYEQYF,TGTGCCAGTAGTAGATCGGGACTGACAACCTACGAGCAGTACTTC
TRBV15,NA,TRBD1,TRBJ2-5,CATSKWTGGQETQYF,TGTGCCACCAGCAAGTGGACAGGGGGTCAAGAGACCCAGTACTTC
TRBV30,NA,NA,TRBJ1-6,CAWREIGIGGTSPLHF,TGTGCCTGGAGAGAAATAGGGATTGGGGGCACTTCACCCCTCCACTTT
TRBV6-1,NA,NA,TRBJ1-1,CASSLRSGVGTEAFF,TGTGCCAGCAGTTTAAGGTCGGGTGTGGGCACTGAAGCTTTCTTT
TRBV15,NA,TRBD1,TRBJ1-5,CATSIRELVGQGSNQPQHF,TGTGCCACCAGCATACGGGAATTGGTGGGACAGGGGAGCAATCAGCCCCAGCATTTT
TRBV2,few,TRBD1,TRBJ2-5,CASRPGQGLGTQYF,TGTGCCAGCAGGCCGGGACAGGGGCTGGGGACCCAGTACTTC
TRBV9,few,NA,TRBJ2-1,CASSSQGTYNEQFF,TGTGCCAGCAGCTCCCAGGGAACCTACAATGAGCAGTTCTTC
TRBV11-2,NA,TRBD1,TRBJ2-7,CASSRQGPQYEQYF,TGTGCCAGCAGCAGACAGGGCCCGCAATACGAGCAGTACTTC
TRBV18,NA,NA,TRBJ1-5,CASSPRGGSTQPQHF,TGTGCCAGCTCACCGCGCGGGGGGTCTACTCAGCCCCAGCATTTT
TRBV10-3,few,NA,TRBJ1-1,CAISYEGRLTEAFF,TGTGCCATCAGCTATGAGGGCCGTCTCACTGAAGCTTTCTTT
TRBV6-5,NA,NA,TRBJ2-5,CASSYGTGETQYF,TGTGCCAGCAGTTACGGGACTGGAGAGACCCAGTACTTC
TRBV7-9,NA,TRBD1,TRBJ1-1,CASSFSRGSGGPEAFF,TGTGCCAGCAGCTTCAGCAGGGGGAGCGGGGGGCCTGAAGCTTTCTTT
TRBV27,NA,NA,TRBJ2-7,CASSTRSYEQYF,TGTGCCAGCAGTACTCGTTCCTACGAGCAGTACTTC
TRBV30,once,TRBD1,TRBJ1-5,CALHTGVPNQPQHF,TGTGCTCTGCATACAGGGGTGCCCAATCAGCCCCAGCATTTT
TRBV5-4,NA,NA,TRBJ1-1,CASSSAPTEAFF,TGTGCCAGCAGCTCTGCGCCGACTGAAGCTTTCTTT
TRBV27,NA,TRBD1,TRBJ1-6,CASSLQGASLRPYNSPLHF,TGTGCCAGCAGTTTACAGGGGGCGTCTTTGAGGCCCTATAATTCACCCCTCCACTTT
TRBV4-3,NA,NA,TRBJ1-2,CASSQVSGGGGLPGSYGYTF,TGCGCCAGCAGCCAAGTTTCGGGGGGCGGGGGACTGCCGGGATCCTATGGCTACACCTTC